The clone carrying this T cell receptor beta chain appeared a few times. What it recognizes is unknown. TCRdb used MiXCR to reprocess the 5' RACE reads, holding one entry per CDR3 protein. Seen here are approximately 890,000 distinct CDR3 sequences, around an eighth observed once, and the top ten hold around 1.5%. The data stem from a study of identical twins. The CDR3 sequence is 15 residues long. CDR1 LGHDT and CDR2 YNNKEL come from the germline V gene (reference sequence). With 6 bases clipped from V and 4 bases from J, the junction kept 6 bases outside the gene matches. Whole-study results and caveats: Beta clonotypes that were abundant in cord blood contained fewer insertions, a pattern absent from memory repertoires. Excess sharing by twins proved weaker in beta out-of-frame sequences.

The same data also went into a second study, on yellow fever vaccine responses in identical twins.

What was sequenced was PBMCs. The receptor was derived from a woman aged 18 to 35 in good health. This chain links TRBV3-1 with TRBJ2-3; the match to TRBD2 covers 11 bases. The DNA of the CDR3 is TGTGCCAGCAGTCAACTAGCGGGGGCCGCAGATACGCAGTATTTT. This gives the protein CASSQLAGAADTQYF.